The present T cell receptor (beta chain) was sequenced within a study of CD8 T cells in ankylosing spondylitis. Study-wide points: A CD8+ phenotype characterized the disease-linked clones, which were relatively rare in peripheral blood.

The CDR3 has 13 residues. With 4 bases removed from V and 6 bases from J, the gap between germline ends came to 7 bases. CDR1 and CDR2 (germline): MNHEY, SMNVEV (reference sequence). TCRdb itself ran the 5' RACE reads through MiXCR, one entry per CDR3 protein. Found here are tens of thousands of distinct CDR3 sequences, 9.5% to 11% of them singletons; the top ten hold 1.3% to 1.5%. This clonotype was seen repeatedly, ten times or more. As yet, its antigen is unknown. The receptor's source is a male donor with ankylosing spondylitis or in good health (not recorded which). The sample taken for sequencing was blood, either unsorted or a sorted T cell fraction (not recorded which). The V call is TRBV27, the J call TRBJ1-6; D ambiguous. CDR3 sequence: CASSYRINSPLHF. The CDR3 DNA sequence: TGTGCCAGCAGTTACAGAATTAATTCACCCCTCCACTTT.